This TCR beta chain was captured in a study of T cell responses to AZD1222 COVID-19 vaccine. Background on the study: Analyses pooled second doses at about 4 or about 12 weeks. Broader study findings: Baseline seropositivity characterized only a handful of AZD1222 recipients. The donor cohort was predominantly white British with a female majority, and clonal diversity may have been underestimated. Regions 160-218 and 743-854 dominated among vaccine-associated CD4 TCRs spanning spike.

Some clones are missing from TCRdb's copy, which holds only in-frame ones; the method was immunoSEQ multiplex PCR. The sample lists 90,000 to 100,000 clones; about 89% were seen once. There are 13 residues in the CDR3. With 0 bases removed from V and 12 bases from J, the gap between germline ends came to 12 bases. Germline-derived CDR1 and CDR2 are MGHRA and YSYEKL. About this clone itself: The antigen is unknown.

This TCR came from an adult in good health. This chain links TRBV4-1 with TRBJ2-1, with D unresolved. The sequencing used peripheral blood, collected on day 0 of AZD1222 vaccination. The CDR3 DNA is TGCGCCAGCAGCCAAGACGTGAAAGCCCGGCAGTTCTTC. It is translated as CASSQDVKARQFF.